Below are 26 T cell receptor beta chains sequenced from a single sample in a study of blood T cells in healthy people across ages. A J-beta primer mix and a sample-barcoded 5' primer were used in a second PCR of roughly 6 to 11 cycles. TCRdb reprocessed the 5' RACE reads via MiXCR and lists one record per CDR3 protein. In the table there are under 2,000,000 distinct CDR3 sequences, about 50% of which are singletons. Sequences were obtained from blood. Receptor source: a woman aged 40-49 years in good health.

This clonotype was seen a handful of times. This sequence joins TRBV15 and TRBJ2-5; D might be TRBD1 (6 bases). Germline CDR1 and CDR2: LNHNV and YYDKDF (reference sequence). The CDR3 has 15 residues. Deletions cut 6 bases from V and 5 bases from J, with 19 bases between. CDR3 nucleotides: TGTGCCACCAGGGACAGCCTGGAGAAGGGGGAGACCCAGTACTTC. It yields the protein CATRDSLEKGETQYF.

V and J are TRBV10-1 and TRBJ2-5; tentative D call: TRBD1 (6 bases). The J call may be wrong; the DNA end is better matched by TRBJ2-7. This CDR3 is built from 14 residues. CDR1 and CDR2 (germline): WNHNN, SYGVQD (reference sequence). The CDR3 sequence: CASSDPTGSYEQYF. DNA of the CDR3: TGCGCCAGCAGTGACCCCACAGGGTCCTACGAGCAGTACTTC.

The CDR3 region has the DNA TGCAGCGTTGCCCGTAGGGGTGTCGAAGCTTTCTTT. Its protein product is CSVARRGVEAFF. This chain joins TRBV29-1 and TRBJ1-1; D may be TRBD1 (5 bases). The germline gives CDR1 SQVTM, CDR2 ANQGSEA. This CDR3 has 12 amino acids. V was trimmed by 4 bases and J by 8 bases, leaving 14 bases between them.

The chain is built from TRBV20-1 and TRBJ2-7; no reliable D call. The CDR3 runs to 8 residues. Germline CDR1 reads DFQATT; CDR2 reads SNEGSKA (reference sequence). CDR3 DNA: TGCAAAGCCTACGAGCAGTACTTC. As protein: CKAYEQYF.

This clonotype was seen only a few times. This sequence joins TRBV5-6 and TRBJ2-5, with unresolved D. There are 15 residues in the CDR3. Germline V gene lookup returns CDR1 SGHDT and CDR2 YYEEEE. V lost 1 base, J lost 3 bases, and 13 bases lay in between. CDR3 region: CASSLYQVLEETQYF. The DNA of the CDR3 is TGTGCCAGCAGCTTGTACCAGGTTCTGGAAGAGACCCAGTACTTC.

The gene calls are TRBV7-9 and TRBJ2-3; either TRBD1 or TRBD2 may fit D (5 bases each). The V gene lost 4 bases and the J gene lost 1 base, with 15 bases spanning the gap. The length of the CDR3 is 16 residues. The V gene's germline CDR1 is SEHNR and CDR2 FQNEAQ (reference sequence). CDR3 region: CASSSPMGVRTDTQYF. The CDR3 DNA is TGTGCCAGCAGCTCACCGATGGGGGTCCGCACAGATACGCAGTATTTT.

The chain employs TRBV29-1 and TRBJ2-7, with D perhaps being TRBD1 or TRBD2 (5 bases each). Germline lookup yields CDR1 SQVTM and CDR2 ANQGSEA. This CDR3 has 13 residues. V lost 6 bases and J 2 bases, leaving 14 bases between the germline ends. The CDR3 spells CSVLWGNTYEQYF. CDR3 DNA sequence: TGCAGCGTCCTCTGGGGGAATACCTACGAGCAGTACTTC.

This chain connects TRBV4-2 to TRBJ2-3, with D hard to call. V was clipped by 1 base and J by 2 bases, with 13 bases between them. The V gene's germline CDR1 is LGHNA and CDR2 YNFKEQ. The CDR3 is made up of 16 amino acids. CDR3 in DNA: TGTGCCAGCAGCCAAGCGGGTCCGGTCCTCACAGATACGCAGTATTTT. This encodes CASSQAGPVLTDTQYF.

The table lists this clonotype with a count of one. The chain joins TRBV9 to TRBJ2-1; TRBD1 aligns across 8 bases. The assigned J gene may be wrong: the sequence end matches TRBJ2-7 better. Germline V CDR1 and CDR2: SGDLS, YYNGEE. The CDR3 is 16 residues long. The CDR3: CASSVVPGGSYNEQYF. Here the CDR3 DNA reads TGTGCCAGCAGCGTAGTCCCAGGGGGCTCCTACAATGAGCAGTACTTC.

This clonotype came up a few times. V gene TRBV20-1 combines with J gene TRBJ1-4; D unclear. Germline values: CDR1 DFQATT, CDR2 SNEGSKA (reference sequence). The CDR3 runs to 12 residues. Trimming took off 5 bases at V and 7 bases at J, with 11 bases between the two ends. CDR3 nucleotides: TGCAGTGCTTACACTGATGCTGAAAAACTGTTTTTT. Translated: CSAYTDAEKLFF.

The chain combines TRBV18 with TRBJ2-5, with 13 bases that match TRBD2. The germline V gene encodes CDR1 KGHSH and CDR2 LQKENI. J lost 3 bases, V lost 8 bases, and 9 bases had no gene match. This CDR3 contains 16 residues. CDR3 coding DNA: TGTGCCAGCGGAACATTGGGACTAGCGGGGAAAGAGACCCAGTACTTC. As protein: CASGTLGLAGKETQYF.

The chain links TRBV20-1 to TRBJ2-7; a weak D match, TRBD2 (5 bases). CDR3 length equals 14 residues. The ends were cut back, 2 bases at V and 0 bases at J, with 11 bases in the middle. The germline CDR1 and CDR2 sequences are DFQATT and SNEGSKA (reference sequence). CDR3 in amino acids: CSARPGGFSYEQYF. Here the CDR3 DNA reads TGCAGTGCTAGACCTGGCGGGTTCTCCTACGAGCAGTACTTC.

This clonotype came up a few times. The chain couples TRBV4-2 to TRBJ2-3, with D unclear. The V gene's germline CDR1 is LGHNA and CDR2 YNFKEQ. The CDR3 runs to 14 residues. With 0 bases removed from V and 2 bases from J, the gap between germline ends came to 6 bases. CDR3 DNA: TGTGCCAGCAGCCAAGATATGGACACAGATACGCAGTATTTT. Translation gives CASSQDMDTDTQYF.

The chain joins TRBV20-1 to TRBJ2-4; D not resolved. V dropped 0 bases and J dropped 15 bases, with 12 bases sitting between them. Germline loops: CDR1 DFQATT, CDR2 SNEGSKA (reference sequence). The CDR3 covers 11 residues. CDR3 DNA: TGCAGTGCTAGAGAAGGCCGCCTTCCGTACTTC. Translation gives CSAREGRLPYF.

This clonotype was counted once. This sequence joins TRBV9 and TRBJ1-1, with 7 bases matching TRBD1. CDR1 and CDR2 (germline): SGDLS, YYNGEE. The CDR3 length is 15 residues. The V and J ends lost 0 bases and 10 bases, in that order; junction bases with no gene match: 12. CDR3 sequence reads: CASSVDGDRERGAFF. DNA for the CDR3: TGTGCCAGCAGCGTAGACGGCGACAGGGAGAGGGGAGCTTTCTTT.

Here the CDR3 DNA reads TGTGCCAGCAGCTTCACGAGACTAGCGGGGGGTCACAATGAGCAGTTCTTC. It is translated as CASSFTRLAGGHNEQFF. The chain recombines TRBV3-1 with TRBJ2-1; TRBD2 agrees at 13 bases. The CDR3 is made up of 17 amino acids. J gave up 5 bases and V 5 bases, and 9 bases lay outside the gene matches. CDR1 is LGHDT and CDR2 is YNNKEL in the germline V gene (reference sequence).

In its sample, this clonotype was seen a few times. This CDR3 is CASSFDSCIFSGANVLTF. The CDR3 DNA reads TGTGCCAGCAGCTTTGACAGCTGTATATTTTCTGGGGCCAACGTCCTGACTTTC. The V and J genes are TRBV21-1 and TRBJ2-6; the table assigns TRBD1, which was not confirmed against the DNA. TRBV21-1 is recorded as a pseudogene. The CDR3 runs to 18 residues.

This chain connects TRBV5-1 to TRBJ2-4; the D gene is possibly TRBD1 (5 bases). The assigned J gene may be wrong: the sequence end matches TRBJ2-7 better. The CDR3 spans 15 residues. CDR1 and CDR2 (germline): SGHRS, YFSETQ. This CDR3 is CASSTERTPGYEQYF. CDR3 coding DNA: TGCGCCAGCAGCACGGAGAGGACACCTGGGTACGAGCAGTACTTC.

Written as DNA, the CDR3 is TGTGCCAGCACTCCTGCTCGCGGCCGGAGTACAGATACGCAGTATTTT. Its translation: CASTPARGRSTDTQYF. J is TRBJ2-3 and V is TRBV6-6; D unresolved. Deletions cut 7 bases from V and 3 bases from J, with 20 bases between. The V gene's germline CDR1 is MNHNY and CDR2 SVGAGI (reference sequence). The CDR3 has 16 amino acids.

This clonotype was seen more than once but under ten times. The chain uses TRBV6-5 and TRBJ2-7, with 9 bases aligning to TRBD1. The CDR3 contains 15 residues. From germline, CDR1 is MNHEY and CDR2 SVGAGI. Trimming cost V 6 bases and J 2 bases; bases outside gene matches: 8. The CDR3 protein is CASRDLTGGAYEQYF. CDR3 DNA sequence: TGTGCCAGCAGGGACCTGACAGGGGGAGCCTACGAGCAGTACTTC.

This chain joins TRBV12-3 or TRBV12-4 and TRBJ2-3; D ambiguous. The CDR3 is 13 residues long. V lost 1 base to trimming and J lost 4 bases, with 6 bases between them. The CDR3 loop is CASSLDVADTQYF. CDR3 in DNA: TGTGCCAGCAGTTTAGACGTTGCAGATACGCAGTATTTT.

This clonotype was observed once. The chain carries TRBV12-3 or TRBV12-4 and TRBJ2-5; TRBD2 agrees at 10 bases. The tail of the sequence fits TRBJ2-7 better, so the J call may be wrong. The CDR3 extends over 17 amino acids. The CDR3 region is CASSPGLAVGNFREQYF. The CDR3 nucleotides are TGTGCCAGCAGCCCTGGACTAGCGGTGGGCAATTTCCGCGAGCAGTACTTC.

The chain employs TRBV20-1 and TRBJ2-7; 8 nucleotides match TRBD2. Matching the DNA end better, TRBJ2-5 makes the J call doubtful. The CDR3 runs to 14 residues. Germline values: CDR1 DFQATT, CDR2 SNEGSKA (reference sequence). This CDR3 is CSAKQRGNPETQYF. CDR3 bases: TGCAGTGCTAAGCAGCGGGGGAACCCTGAGACCCAGTACTTC.

CDR3: CSVSPPSGSGSSYEQYF. The CDR3 nucleotides read TGCAGTGTCTCACCCCCATCGGGTAGCGGGTCCTCCTACGAGCAGTACTTC. The genes are TRBV20-1 and TRBJ2-7; 7 bases are shared with TRBD2. The V and J ends lost 7 bases and 0 bases, in that order; junction bases with no gene match: 18. Germline V gives CDR1 DFQATT, CDR2 SNEGSKA (reference sequence). This CDR3 is 17 amino acids long.

The table lists this clonotype with a few counts. The chain links TRBV24-1 to TRBJ2-3; D is unclear. There are 13 residues in the CDR3. The germline V gene encodes CDR1 KGHDR and CDR2 SFDVKD. With 3 bases removed from V and 1 base from J, the gap between germline ends came to 4 bases. This chain's CDR3 is CATSDIGTDTQYF. The CDR3 region has the DNA TGTGCCACCAGTGATATCGGCACAGATACGCAGTATTTT.

The sample holds many counts of this clonotype. The gene calls are TRBV7-2 and TRBJ1-6; D perhaps matches TRBD1 (5 bases). V gave up 3 bases and J gave up 8 bases, with 14 bases separating them. Germline loops: CDR1 SGHTA, CDR2 FQGNSA. This CDR3 region has 15 residues. The CDR3 sequence: CASSFTGTADSPLHF. In DNA form, the CDR3 reads TGTGCCAGCAGCTTTACCGGGACGGCCGATTCACCCCTCCACTTT.